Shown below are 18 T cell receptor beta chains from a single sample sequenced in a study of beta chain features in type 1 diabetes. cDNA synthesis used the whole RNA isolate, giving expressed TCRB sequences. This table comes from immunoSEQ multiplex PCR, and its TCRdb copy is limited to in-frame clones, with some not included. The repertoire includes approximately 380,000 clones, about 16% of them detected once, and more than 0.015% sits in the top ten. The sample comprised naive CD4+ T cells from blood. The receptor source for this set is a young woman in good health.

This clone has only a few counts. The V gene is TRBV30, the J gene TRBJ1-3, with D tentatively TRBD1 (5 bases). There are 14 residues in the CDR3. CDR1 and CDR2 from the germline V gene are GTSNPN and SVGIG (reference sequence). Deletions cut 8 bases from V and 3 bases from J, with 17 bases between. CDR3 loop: CARNTDRDGNTIYF. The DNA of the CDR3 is TGTGCCCGGAACACCGACAGAGATGGAAACACCATATATTTT.

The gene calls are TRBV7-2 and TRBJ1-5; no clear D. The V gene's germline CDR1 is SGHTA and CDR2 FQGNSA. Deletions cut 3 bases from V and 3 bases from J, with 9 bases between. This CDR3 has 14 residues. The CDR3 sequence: CASSLAQINQPQHF. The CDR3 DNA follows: TGTGCCAGCAGCTTGGCACAGATCAATCAGCCCCAGCATTTT.

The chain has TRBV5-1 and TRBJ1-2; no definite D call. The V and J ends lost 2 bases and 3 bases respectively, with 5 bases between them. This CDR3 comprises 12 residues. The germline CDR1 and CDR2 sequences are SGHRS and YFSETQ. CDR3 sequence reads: CASSFADYGYTF. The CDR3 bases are TGCGCCAGCAGCTTTGCGGACTATGGCTACACCTTC.

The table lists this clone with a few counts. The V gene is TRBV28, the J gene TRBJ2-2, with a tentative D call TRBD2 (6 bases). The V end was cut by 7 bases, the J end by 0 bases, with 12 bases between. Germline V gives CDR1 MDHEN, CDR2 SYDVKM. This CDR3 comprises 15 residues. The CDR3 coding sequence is TGTGCCAGCATCCCCGGGACTCCGAACACCGGGGAGCTGTTTTTT. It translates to CASIPGTPNTGELFF.

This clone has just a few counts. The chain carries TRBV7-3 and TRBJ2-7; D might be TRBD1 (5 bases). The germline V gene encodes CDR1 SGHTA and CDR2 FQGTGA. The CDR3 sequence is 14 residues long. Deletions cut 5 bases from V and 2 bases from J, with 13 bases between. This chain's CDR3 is CASSLQGSPYEQYF. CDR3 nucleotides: TGTGCCAGCAGCCTTCAGGGATCTCCCTACGAGCAGTACTTC.

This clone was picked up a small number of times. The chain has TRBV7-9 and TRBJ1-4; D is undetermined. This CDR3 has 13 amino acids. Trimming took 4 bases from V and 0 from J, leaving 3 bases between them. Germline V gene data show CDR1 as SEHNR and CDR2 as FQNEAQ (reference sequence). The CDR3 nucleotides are TGTGCCAGCAGCTCTGCAACTAATGAAAAACTGTTTTTT. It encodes CASSSATNEKLFF.

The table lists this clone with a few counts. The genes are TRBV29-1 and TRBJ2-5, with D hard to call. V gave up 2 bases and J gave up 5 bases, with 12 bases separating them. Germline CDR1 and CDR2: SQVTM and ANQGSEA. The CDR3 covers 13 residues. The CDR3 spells CSVESSGLETQYF. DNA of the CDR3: TGCAGCGTTGAATCTTCGGGTTTGGAGACCCAGTACTTC. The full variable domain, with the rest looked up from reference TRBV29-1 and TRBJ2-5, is SAVISQKPSRDICQRGTSLTIQCQVDSQVTMMFWYRQQPGQSLTLIATANQGSEATYESGFVIDKFPISRPNLTFSTLTVSNMSPEDSSIYLCSVESSGLETQYFGPGTRLLVL.

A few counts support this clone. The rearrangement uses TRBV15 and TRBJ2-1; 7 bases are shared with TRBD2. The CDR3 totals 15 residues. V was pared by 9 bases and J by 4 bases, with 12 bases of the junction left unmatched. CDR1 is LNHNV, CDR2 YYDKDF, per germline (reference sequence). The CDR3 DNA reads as TGTGCCACAACCCGAAGGCTAGCGGATTACAATGAGCAGTTCTTC. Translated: CATTRRLADYNEQFF.

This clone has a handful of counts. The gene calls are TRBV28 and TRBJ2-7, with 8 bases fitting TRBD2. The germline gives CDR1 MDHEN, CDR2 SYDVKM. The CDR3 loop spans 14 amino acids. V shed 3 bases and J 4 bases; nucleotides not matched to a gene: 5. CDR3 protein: CASSFAGGGYEQYF. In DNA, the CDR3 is TGTGCCAGCAGTTTCGCGGGAGGCGGGTACGAGCAGTACTTC.

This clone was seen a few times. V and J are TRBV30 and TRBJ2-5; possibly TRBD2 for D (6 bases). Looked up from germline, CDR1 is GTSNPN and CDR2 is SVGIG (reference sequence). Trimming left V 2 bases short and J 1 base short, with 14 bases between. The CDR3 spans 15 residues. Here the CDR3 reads CAWSPWQGGQETQYF. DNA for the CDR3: TGTGCCTGGAGTCCCTGGCAGGGAGGCCAAGAGACCCAGTACTTC.

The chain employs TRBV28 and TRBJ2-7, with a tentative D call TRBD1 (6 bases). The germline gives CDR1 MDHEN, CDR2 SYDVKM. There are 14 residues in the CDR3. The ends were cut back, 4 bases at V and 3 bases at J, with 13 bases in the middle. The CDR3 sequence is CASSSTGSGYEQYF. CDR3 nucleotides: TGTGCCAGCAGTTCCACAGGGTCAGGCTACGAGCAGTACTTC.

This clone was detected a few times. CDR3 in amino acids: CSAGVRAEQYF. CDR3 DNA: TGCAGCGCGGGGGTTAGAGCCGAGCAGTACTTC. The gene calls are TRBV29-1 and TRBJ2-7, with a possible D match to TRBD2 (6 bases). Germline-derived CDR1 and CDR2 are SQVTM and ANQGSEA. Trimming stripped 7 bases from V and 6 bases from J, with 13 bases between. This CDR3 has 11 amino acids.

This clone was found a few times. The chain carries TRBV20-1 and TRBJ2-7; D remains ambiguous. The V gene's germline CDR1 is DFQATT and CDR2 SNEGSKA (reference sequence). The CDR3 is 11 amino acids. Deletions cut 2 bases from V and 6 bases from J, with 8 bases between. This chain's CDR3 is CSARSVREQYF. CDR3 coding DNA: TGCAGTGCTAGATCGGTTCGCGAGCAGTACTTC.

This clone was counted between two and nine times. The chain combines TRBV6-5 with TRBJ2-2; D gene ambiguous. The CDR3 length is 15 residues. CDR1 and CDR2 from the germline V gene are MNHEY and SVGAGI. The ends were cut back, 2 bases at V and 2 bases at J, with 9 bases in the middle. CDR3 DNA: TGTGCCAGCAGTTACGAAAACAGAAACACCGGGGAGCTGTTTTTT. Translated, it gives CASSYENRNTGELFF.

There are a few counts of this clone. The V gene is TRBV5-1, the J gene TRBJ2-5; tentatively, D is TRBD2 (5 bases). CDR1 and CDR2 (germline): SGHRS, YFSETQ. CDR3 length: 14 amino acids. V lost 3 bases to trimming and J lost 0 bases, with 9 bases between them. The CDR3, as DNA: TGCGCCAGCAGCTCCTGGCGGGACCAAGAGACCCAGTACTTC. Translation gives CASSSWRDQETQYF.

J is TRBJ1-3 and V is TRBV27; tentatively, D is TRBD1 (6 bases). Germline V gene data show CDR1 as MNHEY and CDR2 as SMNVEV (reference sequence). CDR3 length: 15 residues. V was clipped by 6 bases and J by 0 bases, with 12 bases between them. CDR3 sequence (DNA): TGTGCCAGCAGCCCTCAGGGGTTCTCTGGAAACACCATATATTTT. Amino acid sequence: CASSPQGFSGNTIYF.

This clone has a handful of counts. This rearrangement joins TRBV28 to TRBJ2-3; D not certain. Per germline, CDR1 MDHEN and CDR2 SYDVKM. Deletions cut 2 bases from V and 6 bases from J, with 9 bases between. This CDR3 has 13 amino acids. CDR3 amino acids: CASSLGLRDTQYF. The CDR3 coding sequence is TGTGCCAGCAGTTTAGGCCTTCGTGATACGCAGTATTTT.

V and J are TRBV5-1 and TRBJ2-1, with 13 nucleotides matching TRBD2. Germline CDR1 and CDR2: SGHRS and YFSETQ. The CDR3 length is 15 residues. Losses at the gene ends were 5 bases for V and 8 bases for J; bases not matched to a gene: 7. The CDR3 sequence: CASRNGTSGTYEQFF. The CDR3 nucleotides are TGCGCCAGCAGGAACGGGACTAGCGGGACCTATGAGCAGTTCTTC.